Following are 8 T cell receptor beta chains from one sample sequenced in a study of shared clonotypes between healthy human individuals. Generated by immunoSEQ multiplex PCR, the TCRdb table keeps only in-frame clones and is missing some. The profile covers some 500,000 clones, with roughly 80% appearing a single time and about 12% taken by the ten largest. The sequencing input was PBMCs. The receptors stem from a woman between 35 and 50 years old in good health. Some clones in this sample may be carry-over from other donors' samples.

The V and J genes are TRBV29-1 and TRBJ1-2; the D gene is possibly TRBD1 (6 bases). CDR1 is SQVTM, CDR2 ANQGSEA, per germline. V lost 2 bases, J lost 8 bases, and 18 bases lay in between. The CDR3 contains 14 residues. CDR3 sequence: CSVEWTANRRGYTF. The CDR3 DNA sequence: TGCAGCGTTGAATGGACAGCCAACCGCCGCGGCTACACCTTC.

As to this clone: A far more abundant clone sits one base away, making this likely a read error. The genes are TRBV5-1 and TRBJ2-3; D gene unclear. Germline CDR1 SGHRS, CDR2 YFSETQ. The CDR3 runs 14 residues. The V end was cut by 4 bases, the J end by 6 bases, with 15 bases between. CDR3 DNA: TGCGCCAGCAGCGCAGCTGGTGTCGGGGATACGCAGTATTTT. Translating gives CASSAAGVGDTQYF. Full variable domain (outside the CDR3, taken from reference TRBV5-1 and TRBJ2-3): KAGVTQTPRYLIKTRGQQVTLSCSPISGHRSVSWYQQTPGQGLQFLFEYFSETQRNKGNFPGRFSGRQFSNSRSEMNVSTLELGDSALYLCASSAAGVGDTQYFGPGTRLTVL.

This chain links TRBV4-2 with TRBJ1-5; TRBD1 might be the D (5 bases). V was shortened by 4 bases and J by 7 bases, with 14 bases between the two germline ends. The germline gives CDR1 LGHNA, CDR2 YNFKEQ. The CDR3 sequence is 14 residues long. In DNA form, the CDR3 reads TGTGCCAGCAGCCCGAGGGGAGAGGGGCAGCCCCAGCATTTT. Encoded protein: CASSPRGEGQPQHF.

The V gene is TRBV10-3, the J gene TRBJ2-4; D unresolved. The CDR3 loop spans 14 amino acids. V was clipped by 3 bases and J by 3 bases, with 9 bases between them. CDR1 ENHRY and CDR2 SYGVKD come from the germline V gene. CDR3 region: CAISDSVDKNIQYF. CDR3 bases: TGTGCCATCAGTGACTCTGTTGACAAAAACATTCAGTACTTC.

A word on this clone: One base separates it from a far larger clone, so it is likely a read error. The chain couples TRBV4-2 to TRBJ2-7, with D hard to call. The CDR3 covers 16 residues. Germline V CDR1 and CDR2: LGHNA, YNFKEQ. The CDR3 nucleotides are TGTGCCAGCGGCCAAGATCGAGGAGCGCCCTCCTACGAGCAGTACTTC. Translation: CASGQDRGAPSYEQYF.

This clone was observed a single time. The chain couples TRBV6-1 to TRBJ2-7, with TRBD2 as a possible D gene (5 bases). There are 14 residues in the CDR3. Deletions cut 9 bases from V and 1 base from J, with 16 bases between. Germline values: CDR1 MNHNS, CDR2 SASEGT. CDR3 region: CASSLLGKSYEQYF. The DNA of the CDR3 is TGTGCCAGTTCCCTACTCGGGAAGTCCTACGAGCAGTACTTC.

DNA of the CDR3: TGTGCCAGCTCGCAACCGGGACAGGGAGCAGATACGCAGTATTTT. Its protein is CASSQPGQGADTQYF. The rearrangement joins TRBV18 to TRBJ2-3; 9 bases are shared with TRBD1. Germline V CDR1 and CDR2: KGHSH, LQKENI. The CDR3 has 15 residues. The V segment lost 6 bases and the J segment 4 bases; nucleotides outside the gene matches: 8. The full variable domain, its missing parts supplied by reference TRBV18 and TRBJ2-3, is NAGVMQNPRHLVRRRGQEARLRCSPMKGHSHVYWYRQLPEEGLKFMVYLQKENIIDESGMPKERFSAEFPKEGPSILRIQQVVRGDSAAYFCASSQPGQGADTQYFGPGTRLTVL.

This clone occurred once. This chain links TRBV5-1 with TRBJ2-2; D call uncertain. Germline CDR1 reads SGHRS; CDR2 reads YFSETQ. V lost 4 bases to trimming and J lost 7 bases, with 11 bases between them. The CDR3 sequence is 13 residues long. CDR3 residues: CASSPFDGGELFF. The CDR3 DNA follows: TGCGCCAGCAGCCCCTTCGACGGCGGGGAGCTGTTTTTT.